These 7 T cell receptor beta chains were sequenced from one sample in a study of T-cell memory formation after mild COVID-19 (dated by TCRdb to about 2021). Libraries were prepared through 5' RACE. The sequencing machine was an Illumina NovaSeq 6000. TCRdb redid the processing of the public reads, applying fastp at Q25 and MiXCR, and retained in-frame beta chains. Here each entry gathers all rows of one CDR3 protein and keeps the most common genes and DNA. This sample is represented by almost 350,000 distinct CDR3 sequences; 20% to 25% of them were singletons. Around 23% of the sample is taken by the ten largest. Sequenced input: PBMCs or a T cell subset sorted from them (not recorded which). The receptors here all came from a man between 18 and 29 years old who had mild COVID-19 (a few samples of this study predate the infection). The sample titles of this study are shuffled in the database, so cell type and time point are left out; the donor was told from shared clones.

The V call is TRBV6-6, the J call TRBJ1-1; D may be TRBD1 (5 bases). The CDR3 sequence is 15 residues long. Germline V gene sequence: CDR1 MNHNY, CDR2 SVGAGI (reference sequence). Deletions cut 11 bases from V and 3 bases from J, with 22 bases between. The CDR3 loop is CAAGQRRAGDTEAFF. The CDR3 coding sequence is TGTGCCGCTGGCCAGAGGAGGGCGGGGGACACTGAAGCTTTCTTT.

V is TRBV12-3 or TRBV12-4 and J is TRBJ1-2, with D maybe TRBD1 (5 bases). The V and J ends lost 6 bases and 7 bases respectively, with 15 bases between them. The CDR3 is 13 amino acids. CDR3 sequence: CASSPGVAAGYTF. The CDR3 coding sequence is TGTGCCAGCAGCCCGGGGGTAGCGGCTGGCTACACCTTC.

This sequence joins TRBV10-3 and TRBJ2-3; 11 bases fit TRBD2. With V trimmed by 6 bases and J by 0 bases, 5 bases remained unmatched. CDR3 length equals 16 residues. The germline V gene has CDR1 ENHRY and CDR2 SYGVKD. This CDR3 reads CAIRPTSGVSTDTQYF. CDR3 nucleotides: TGTGCCATCAGGCCGACTAGCGGGGTTAGCACAGATACGCAGTATTTT.

The table lists this clonotype with a few counts. The chain joins TRBV5-1 to TRBJ2-1; 7 bases match TRBD1. The CDR3 spans 15 residues. Germline values: CDR1 SGHRS, CDR2 YFSETQ. J was trimmed by 5 bases and V by 0 bases; bases with no gene match: 5. CDR3 protein: CASSLVRGLNNEQFF. CDR3 DNA sequence: TGCGCCAGCAGCTTGGTTAGGGGGCTTAACAATGAGCAGTTCTTC.

The genes are TRBV7-2 and TRBJ2-5; 11 bases match TRBD1. Germline CDR1 is SGHTA and CDR2 is FQGNSA. The CDR3 spans 14 residues. Unmatched junction bases numbered 3, after V lost 5 bases and J lost 4 bases. Here the CDR3 reads CASSRDRGLETQYF. The DNA for the CDR3 is TGTGCCAGCAGCCGGGACAGGGGGTTAGAGACCCAGTACTTC.

Only a few counts were recorded for this clonotype. This chain connects TRBV12-3 or TRBV12-4 to TRBJ1-5; a possible D gene is TRBD1 (5 bases). V lost 2 bases and J lost 6, with 11 bases in between. The CDR3 sequence is 14 residues long. This CDR3 reads CASSLSRAGQPQHF. The CDR3 coding sequence is TGTGCCAGCAGTTTAAGCAGGGCGGGTCAGCCCCAGCATTTT.

This clonotype has a count of ten or more. The V gene is TRBV18, the J gene TRBJ2-7, with TRBD1 identical over 9 bases. Per germline, CDR1 KGHSH and CDR2 LQKENI. This CDR3 has 14 amino acids. The ends lost 5 bases at V and 3 bases at J; junction bases unmatched: 5. The CDR3, as DNA: TGTGCCAGCTCATCCGGGACAGGGAGCTACGAGCAGTACTTC. Protein product: CASSSGTGSYEQYF.